This T cell receptor beta chain appears in the sequencing data of a study of T-cell reconstitution after alpha-beta-depleted transplantation in children. Whole-study results and caveats: Counts and diversity of T cells one year after transplant came mostly from newly produced T cells. Several hundred expanded graft clones reportedly supplied alpha-beta T cells about two months after transplant. Surviving recipient T cells and thymic progenitors produced the high day-60 TCRbeta diversity seen in some patients.

The library targeted TCRbeta and was prepared with unique molecular identifiers. A single record per CDR3 protein comes from TCRdb applying MiXCR to the PCR reads. The table records 450,000 to 600,000 distinct CDR3 sequences, roughly a tenth of them present only once. In this sample, this clonotype turned up a few times. Its matching antigen is unknown. V shed 5 bases, J shed 4 bases, and the junction held 9 bases outside the gene matches. In germline, CDR1 is SGHTA, CDR2 FQGNSA. CDR3 length: 16 amino acids. The input for sequencing was PBMCs, taken before TCRalphabeta/CD19-depleted stem cell transplant. V gene TRBV7-2 combines with J gene TRBJ2-1, with TRBD1 identical over 9 bases. This receptor was obtained from a child under 10 years old with inherited bone marrow failure, due to receive a stem cell transplant. The CDR3 loop is CASSEPPGQGYNEQFF. DNA of the CDR3: TGTGCCAGCAGCGAACCCCCGGGACAGGGTTACAATGAGCAGTTCTTC. Full variable domain (rest looked up from reference TRBV7-2 and TRBJ2-1): GAGVSQSPSNKVTEKGKDVELRCDPISGHTALYWYRQSLGQGLEFLIYFQGNSAPDKSGLPSDRFSAERTGGSVSTLTIQRTQQEDSAVYLCASSEPPGQGYNEQFFGPGTRLTVL.